This TCR beta chain was obtained from a study of blood T cell repertoires in COVID-19. V was shortened by 5 bases and J by 6 bases, with 11 bases between the two germline ends. CDR1 is SGHVS and CDR2 is FQNEAQ in the germline V gene. CDR3 length: 13 residues. Original processing notes: Amplified reference gene primers provided the basis for estimating nucleated cell counts. TCRdb's table, derived via immunoSEQ multiplex PCR, lists solely in-frame clones and lacks some. V, J and clone size reflect that table, while D and trimming were determined from the DNA. The sample consists of more than 350,000 clones, roughly 90% of them appearing once.

The sequence was obtained from a woman younger than 35 who had been exposed to COVID-19. The V call is TRBV7-8, the J call TRBJ1-5, with a possible D match to TRBD1 (6 bases). The sequenced sample was PBMCs or T cells enriched from blood (not recorded which). In nucleotides, the CDR3 is TGTGCCAGCAGCATACAGGGAACTCAGCCCCAGCATTTT. Its protein is CASSIQGTQPQHF.